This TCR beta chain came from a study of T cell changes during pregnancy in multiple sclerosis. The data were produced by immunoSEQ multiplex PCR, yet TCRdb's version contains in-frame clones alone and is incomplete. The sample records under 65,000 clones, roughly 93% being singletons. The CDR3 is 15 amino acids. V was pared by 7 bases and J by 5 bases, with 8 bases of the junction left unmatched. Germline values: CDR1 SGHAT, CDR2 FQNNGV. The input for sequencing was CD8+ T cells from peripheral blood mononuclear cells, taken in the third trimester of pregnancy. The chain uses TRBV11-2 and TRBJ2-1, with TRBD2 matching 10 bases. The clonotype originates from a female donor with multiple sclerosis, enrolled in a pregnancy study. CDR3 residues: CASIQGLARNNEQFF. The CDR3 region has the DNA TGTGCCAGCATCCAGGGACTAGCGCGAAACAATGAGCAGTTCTTC. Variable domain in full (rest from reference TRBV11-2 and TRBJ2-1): EAGVAQSPRYKIIEKRQSVAFWCNPISGHATLYWYQQILGQGPKLLIQFQNNGVVDDSQLPKDRFSAERLKGVDSTLKIQPAKLEDSAVYLCASIQGLARNNEQFFGPGTRLTVL.